The 2 T cell receptor beta chains presented below share a single source sample, sequenced in a study of blood T cell repertoires in COVID-19 (dated by TCRdb to 2019 to 2021). The library was built by means of the immunoSEQ multiplex PCR assay. In its TCRdb copy, this immuneACCESS table keeps in-frame sequences only and misses some clones. Where compared with another copy, unresolved V genes explain less than half of these, and the others have no known cause. Counted in this sample were over 250,000 clones; around 90% of them appeared once. About 0.8% of the sample rests with the top ten. Sequenced sample: peripheral blood. These receptors were taken from a woman aged 25 to 39 with acute or convalescent COVID-19.

V gene TRBV18 combines with J gene TRBJ2-7; 13 nucleotides align to TRBD2. The trim removed 3 bases at V and 6 bases at J, leaving 2 bases unmatched. Germline CDR1 KGHSH, CDR2 LQKENI. CDR3 length: 14 amino acids. DNA for the CDR3: TGTGCCAGCTCACCCCGGACTAGCGGGGGCGAGCAGTACTTC. Residues: CASSPRTSGGEQYF.

V usage is TRBV30 and J usage is TRBJ2-7, with 10 positions matching TRBD2. Looked up from germline, CDR1 is GTSNPN and CDR2 is SVGIG (reference sequence). This CDR3 spans 14 amino acids. V was clipped by 3 bases and J by 3 bases; unmatched bases: 5. In DNA form, the CDR3 reads TGTGCCTGGAGGAGAGTAGCGGGAGGCTACGAGCAGTACTTC. As protein: CAWRRVAGGYEQYF.